Presented here are 21 T cell receptor beta chains from one specimen sequenced in a study of vaccination and CD4 T cells after COVID-19. The antigens for these receptors are not known. Time point denoted: late sampling 161 to 241 days after vaccination in a few convalescent patients. Treatment described: approximately 11-day PBMC culture with coronavirus spike peptide pools or control peptides (ViraFEST assay). CD4+ T cells that had been cultured provided DNA sequenced with the Oncomine TCR Beta short-read assay. TCRdb reprocessed the PCR reads via MiXCR and lists one record per CDR3 protein. The sample shows 20,000 to 25,000 distinct CDR3 sequences, about 35% of them seen only once. Sequencing was performed on CD4+ T cells from blood, cultured in vitro, taken about 7 months after SARS-CoV-2 vaccination. Every receptor here comes from a human donor who had recovered from COVID-19.

The chain uses TRBV7-9 and TRBJ2-3; 10 nucleotides agree with TRBD2. The CDR3 loop spans 17 amino acids. Germline trimming cut 1 base from V and 3 bases from J; bases unmatched to any gene: 7. Germline CDR1 is SEHNR and CDR2 is FQNEAQ (reference sequence). CDR3: CASSLGLAGEMTDTQYF. DNA of the CDR3: TGTGCCAGCAGCTTAGGGCTAGCGGGAGAGATGACAGATACGCAGTATTTT.

DNA of the CDR3: TGTGCCAGCAGCTTATACGGGGAAGAGACCCAGTACTTC. It codes for CASSLYGEETQYF. V usage is TRBV11-2 and J usage is TRBJ2-5; D is perhaps TRBD2 (5 bases). Germline values: CDR1 SGHAT, CDR2 FQNNGV. Trimming pared 2 bases from V and 3 bases from J, leaving 7 bases between. The CDR3 runs 13 residues.

The chain couples TRBV5-4 to TRBJ2-1; D might be TRBD2 (6 bases). Per the germline V gene, CDR1 is SGHNT and CDR2 is YYREEE (reference sequence). The CDR3 has 15 residues. The V gene lost 2 bases and the J gene lost 5 bases, with 14 bases spanning the gap. The CDR3 DNA is TGTGCCAGCAGCTTTGTGAGCGGGTCTAACAATGAGCAGTTCTTC. Translated, it gives CASSFVSGSNNEQFF.

The V gene is TRBV6-5, the J gene TRBJ1-1; D not resolved. The CDR3 totals 13 residues. Deletions cut 2 bases from V and 1 base from J, with 5 bases between. CDR1 MNHEY and CDR2 SVGAGI come from the germline V gene. CDR3 DNA sequence: TGTGCCAGCAGTTACGGGCCGAACACTGAAGCTTTCTTT. This sequence encodes CASSYGPNTEAFF.

The V call is TRBV5-1, the J call TRBJ2-5, with a weak D call TRBD1 (6 bases). Trimming shortened V by 6 bases and J by 2 bases, and 14 bases separated the two germline ends. Germline V gives CDR1 SGHRS, CDR2 YFSETQ. CDR3 length equals 14 residues. The CDR3 spells CASTTWDMQETQYF. The DNA for the CDR3 is TGCGCCAGCACTACGTGGGACATGCAAGAGACCCAGTACTTC. Drawing the rest from reference TRBV5-1 and TRBJ2-5, the complete variable domain is KAGVTQTPRYLIKTRGQQVTLSCSPISGHRSVSWYQQTPGQGLQFLFEYFSETQRNKGNFPGRFSGRQFSNSRSEMNVSTLELGDSALYLCASTTWDMQETQYFGPGTRLLVL.

The chain is built from TRBV28 and TRBJ2-7; the match to TRBD2 covers 9 bases. The CDR3 runs 15 residues. Germline V lookup: CDR1 MDHEN, CDR2 SYDVKM. V shed 3 bases, J shed 5 bases, and the junction held 8 bases outside the gene matches. This chain's CDR3 is CASSFSGGRANEQYF. DNA for the CDR3: TGTGCCAGCAGTTTTAGCGGCGGGAGGGCCAACGAGCAGTACTTC.

In its sample, this clonotype was seen a few times. The rearrangement links TRBV15 to TRBJ1-1; D not certain. V lost 2 bases and J 7 bases, leaving 11 bases between the germline ends. This CDR3 has 13 residues. CDR1 and CDR2 (germline): LNHNV, YYDKDF (reference sequence). The CDR3 loop is CATSRLQAGEAFF. The CDR3 DNA sequence: TGTGCCACCAGCAGACTGCAGGCGGGTGAAGCTTTCTTT.

This rearrangement joins TRBV20-1 to TRBJ2-7; 7 nucleotides line up with TRBD1. The V and J ends lost 2 bases and 4 bases, in that order; junction bases with no gene match: 2. Germline V gives CDR1 DFQATT, CDR2 SNEGSKA (reference sequence). The CDR3 runs 12 residues. DNA of the CDR3: TGCAGTGCTAGAATACAGGGGTACGAGCAGTACTTC. Translation gives CSARIQGYEQYF.

Comments on this clonotype: A junction boundary mismatches the germline segment, possibly from a read error. V and J are TRBV7-2 and TRBJ2-1; 7 bases are shared with TRBD1. Germline-derived CDR1 and CDR2 are SGHTA and FQGNSA. This CDR3 region has 14 residues. CDR3 loop: CASTLRDSFDEQFF. In nucleotides, the CDR3 is TGTGCCAGCACCTTAAGGGACAGCTTCGATGAGCAGTTCTTC.

This clonotype was picked up a small number of times. The chain uses TRBV7-2 and TRBJ2-1; 11 bases align to TRBD2. Germline V CDR1 and CDR2: SGHTA, FQGNSA. The CDR3 contains 16 residues. The J segment lost 12 bases and the V segment lost 5 bases, leaving 15 bases of the junction unmatched. CDR3 protein: CASSRNGNLAGGGQFF. The CDR3 DNA reads TGTGCCAGCAGCCGGAACGGGAACTTAGCGGGAGGGGGGCAGTTCTTC.

The rearrangement uses TRBV6-1 and TRBJ2-2; possible D gene TRBD2, 6 bases. Germline CDR1 is MNHNS and CDR2 is SASEGT. This CDR3 contains 13 residues. Deletions cut 5 bases from V and 5 bases from J, with 9 bases between. The CDR3 protein is CASSLRGTGELFF. The CDR3 DNA is TGTGCCAGCAGTCTACGGGGGACCGGGGAGCTGTTTTTT.

V and J are TRBV20-1 and TRBJ2-1; D is undetermined. The germline V gene encodes CDR1 DFQATT and CDR2 SNEGSKA (reference sequence). This CDR3 contains 16 residues. Between the trimmed V and J ends, which lost 0 bases and 5 bases, there was a span of 17 bases. The CDR3 spells CSARDHFRAPDNEQFF. The DNA for the CDR3 is TGCAGTGCTAGAGACCACTTTCGGGCGCCTGACAATGAGCAGTTCTTC.

The chain employs TRBV20-1 and TRBJ1-5; maybe TRBD1 (6 bases). The CDR3 is 15 amino acids. From germline, CDR1 is DFQATT and CDR2 SNEGSKA (reference sequence). V dropped 3 bases and J dropped 2 bases, with 14 bases sitting between them. CDR3 in DNA: TGCAGTGCTAGTGGAACAGGGTGGGGCAATCAGCCCCAGCATTTT. It codes for CSASGTGWGNQPQHF.

This clonotype was counted only a few times. V usage is TRBV24-1 and J usage is TRBJ2-7; 11 nucleotides agree with TRBD2. Losses at the gene ends were 2 bases for V and 12 bases for J; bases not matched to a gene: 5. CDR1 is KGHDR, CDR2 SFDVKD, per germline. There are 13 residues in the CDR3. The CDR3: CATSDYTSGSGYF. The CDR3 bases are TGTGCCACCAGTGATTACACTAGCGGGAGTGGGTACTTC.

This chain links TRBV20-1 with TRBJ1-5; D gene uncertain. The CDR3 is 12 residues long. V lost 7 bases, J lost 2 bases, and 9 bases lay in between. Germline values: CDR1 DFQATT, CDR2 SNEGSKA (reference sequence). CDR3 nucleotides: TGCAGTGTTTTATCGGGCAATCAGCCCCAGCATTTT. Its protein product is CSVLSGNQPQHF.

This clonotype has only a few counts. This chain joins TRBV15 and TRBJ2-1; 8 bases map to TRBD1. CDR3 size: 11 residues. Germline V gene data show CDR1 as LNHNV and CDR2 as YYDKDF (reference sequence). Losses at the gene ends were 3 bases for V and 12 bases for J; bases not matched to a gene: 1. The CDR3 region has the DNA TGTGCCACCAGCAGGGACAGGGTGCAGTTCTTC. This gives the protein CATSRDRVQFF.

The chain uses TRBV28 and TRBJ2-7; 8 bases fit TRBD2. CDR1 and CDR2 from the germline V gene are MDHEN and SYDVKM. The CDR3 has 14 amino acids. After removal of 6 bases from V and 0 bases from J, the junction contained 4 bases not matched to a gene. The chain's CDR3 is CASRISGNSYEQYF. CDR3 bases: TGTGCCAGCAGAATTAGCGGGAACTCCTACGAGCAGTACTTC.

The chain has TRBV7-8 and TRBJ2-7; TRBD1 aligns across 8 bases. The germline gives CDR1 SGHVS, CDR2 FQNEAQ. CDR3 length: 15 amino acids. Unmatched junction bases numbered 9, after V lost 5 bases and J lost 3 bases. CDR3 DNA: TGTGCCAGCAGCCTAGAGTCCGGGACAGGCTACGAGCAGTACTTC. Translation gives CASSLESGTGYEQYF. Full variable domain (missing parts from reference TRBV7-8 and TRBJ2-7): GAGVSQSPRYKVAKRGQDVALRCDPISGHVSLFWYQQALGQGPEFLTYFQNEAQLDKSGLPSDRFFAERPEGSVSTLKIQRTQQEDSAVYLCASSLESGTGYEQYFGPGTRLTVT.

This chain uses TRBV20-1 with TRBJ2-1, with a possible D match to TRBD1 (5 bases). Germline CDR1 DFQATT, CDR2 SNEGSKA (reference sequence). V was trimmed by 2 bases and J by 8 bases, leaving 16 bases between them. The CDR3 length is 14 residues. CDR3 bases: TGCAGTGCTAGAAGACCTGAAGGGGTCGATGAGCAGTTCTTC. The encoded protein is CSARRPEGVDEQFF.

This clonotype is termed medium-sized (0.01 to 0.1%). The chain links TRBV20-1 to TRBJ2-5; 9 bases are a match to TRBD2. The V gene end was trimmed by 6 bases and the J gene end by 4 bases; junction bases not matched to a gene: 12. Germline CDR1 reads DFQATT; CDR2 reads SNEGSKA (reference sequence). The CDR3 spans 15 residues. CDR3 nucleotide sequence: TGCAGTGCCCCGCCTCGGCGGGAGGGCCTAGAGACCCAGTACTTC. This encodes CSAPPRREGLETQYF.

V usage is TRBV28 and J usage is TRBJ2-7; D assignment may be TRBD1 or TRBD2 (6 bases each). Germline CDR1 MDHEN, CDR2 SYDVKM. This CDR3 comprises 15 residues. The germline V and J ends were trimmed by 7 bases and 4 bases, with 20 bases remaining between them. CDR3: CASIPGGGEGYEQYF. As DNA, the CDR3 is TGTGCCAGCATCCCCGGGGGCGGAGAGGGGTACGAGCAGTACTTC.